These 4 T cell receptor beta chains were all obtained from the same sample, sequenced in a study of control samples from healthy donors and cancer patients. TCRdb's copy holds only in-frame clones and misses some; the assay was immunoSEQ multiplex PCR. The sample contains 55,000 to 90,000 clones, about 87% of which appear only once. Sequenced input: blood. Receptors were obtained from a man between 50 and 59 years old in good health.

The chain has TRBV19 and TRBJ2-2, with TRBD1 as a possible D gene (6 bases). V was pared by 9 bases and J by 4 bases, with 15 bases between. Per germline, CDR1 LNHDA and CDR2 SQIVND (reference sequence). The CDR3 is made up of 14 amino acids. The chain's CDR3 is CASLQGSRTGELFF. The CDR3 DNA is TGTGCCAGCCTACAGGGTTCGCGCACCGGGGAGCTGTTTTTT.

The chain uses TRBV5-1 and TRBJ1-4; 8 bases match TRBD1. The CDR3 has 15 amino acids. Looked up from germline, CDR1 is SGHRS and CDR2 is YFSETQ. Trimming at V came to 2 bases and at J to 4 bases, leaving 4 bases not matched to a gene. For the CDR3, the DNA is TGCGCCAGCAGCTTAACAGGGGGTAATAATGAAAAACTGTTTTTT. This sequence encodes CASSLTGGNNEKLFF.

This chain joins TRBV4-1 and TRBJ1-6, with D possibly matching TRBD1 (5 bases). CDR3 length: 17 amino acids. Trimming removed 0 bases at V and 6 bases at J, with 15 bases between. Germline V gene sequence: CDR1 MGHRA, CDR2 YSYEKL. The CDR3 DNA follows: TGCGCCAGCAGCCAAGATTACCTGACAGCAACTAATTCACCCCTCCACTTT. Translating gives CASSQDYLTATNSPLHF.

The chain links TRBV4-2 to TRBJ1-6, with 10 bases matching TRBD1. Losses at the gene ends were 4 bases for V and 6 bases for J; bases not matched to a gene: 6. This CDR3 contains 16 residues. Germline assignment: CDR1 LGHNA and CDR2 YNFKEQ. CDR3 residues: CASSPRTGGGNSPLHF. CDR3 nucleotides: TGTGCCAGCAGCCCTCGGACAGGGGGGGGTAATTCACCCCTCCACTTT.